The sequence of this T cell receptor beta chain was determined in a study of blood T cells in healthy people across ages. On this clonotype itself: The antigen remains unidentified.

The authors ran a second PCR of about 6 to 11 cycles using a sample-barcoded 5' primer and a J-beta primer mix. Sequencing yielded, for each sample, at least 3 million paired-end reads carrying CDR3. TCRdb analysed the 5' RACE reads with MiXCR anew, one entry per CDR3 protein. There are hundreds of thousands of distinct CDR3 sequences in the sample; approximately 30% occur only once, and more than 15% lies in the top ten. Study observations and caveats: Total diversity from one million sequenced T cells was likely underestimated. PBMCs that were unsorted prevented a conclusive naive versus antigen-experienced comparison.

V trimming: 5 bases; J trimming: 4 bases; junction bases outside the gene matches: 11. The CDR3 consists of 16 residues. Germline-derived CDR1 and CDR2 are SGHTA and FQGNSA. Sample: blood. The receptor was isolated from a woman over 75 in good health. V gene TRBV7-2 combines with J gene TRBJ2-3, with 8 bases identical to TRBD2. The CDR3 protein is CASSPRAGGGADTQYF. In DNA form, the CDR3 reads TGTGCCAGCAGCCCACGGGCGGGAGGAGGAGCAGATACGCAGTATTTT.